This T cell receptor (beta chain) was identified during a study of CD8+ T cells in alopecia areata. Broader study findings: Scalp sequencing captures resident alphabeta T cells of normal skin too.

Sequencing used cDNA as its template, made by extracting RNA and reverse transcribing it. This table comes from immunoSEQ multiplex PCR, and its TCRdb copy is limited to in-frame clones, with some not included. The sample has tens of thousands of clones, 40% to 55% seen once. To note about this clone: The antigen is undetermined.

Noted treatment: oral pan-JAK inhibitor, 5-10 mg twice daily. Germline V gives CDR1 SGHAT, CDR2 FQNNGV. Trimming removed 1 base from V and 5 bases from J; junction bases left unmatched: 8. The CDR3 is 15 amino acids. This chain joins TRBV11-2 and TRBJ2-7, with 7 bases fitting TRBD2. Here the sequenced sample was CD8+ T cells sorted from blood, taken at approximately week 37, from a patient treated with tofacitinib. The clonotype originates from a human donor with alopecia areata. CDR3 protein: CASSLGGSPLHEQYF. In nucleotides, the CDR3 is TGTGCCAGCAGCTTAGGCGGGAGTCCCCTACACGAGCAGTACTTC. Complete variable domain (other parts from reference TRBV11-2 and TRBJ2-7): EAGVAQSPRYKIIEKRQSVAFWCNPISGHATLYWYQQILGQGPKLLIQFQNNGVVDDSQLPKDRFSAERLKGVDSTLKIQPAKLEDSAVYLCASSLGGSPLHEQYFGPGTRLTVT.